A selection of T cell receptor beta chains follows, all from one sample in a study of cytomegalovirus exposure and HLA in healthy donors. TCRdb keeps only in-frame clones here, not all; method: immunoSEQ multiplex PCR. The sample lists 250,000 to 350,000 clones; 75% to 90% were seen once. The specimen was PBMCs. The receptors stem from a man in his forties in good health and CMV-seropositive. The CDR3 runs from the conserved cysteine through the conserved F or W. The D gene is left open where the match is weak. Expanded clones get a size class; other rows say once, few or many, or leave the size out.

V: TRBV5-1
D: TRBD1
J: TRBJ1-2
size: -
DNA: TGCGCCAGTTCACAGGGGAGCAACTATGGCTACACCTTC
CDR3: CASSQGSNYGYTF

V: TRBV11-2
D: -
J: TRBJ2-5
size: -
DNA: TGTGCCAGCACCGTGGTGGGACTTCAAGAGACCCAGTACTTC
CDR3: CASTVVGLQETQYF

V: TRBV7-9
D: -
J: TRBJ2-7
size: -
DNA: TGTGCCAGCAGCTTCGCCTCAGGGGTCGAGCAGTACTTC
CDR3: CASSFASGVEQYF

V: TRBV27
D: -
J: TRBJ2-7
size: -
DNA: TGTGCCAGCAGCGAAGACAGGTTCCCTACCCCGCAGTACTTC
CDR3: CASSEDRFPTPQYF

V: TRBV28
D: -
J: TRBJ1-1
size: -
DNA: TGTGCCAGCCTCCCCAGGGGACCGAACACTGAAGCTTTCTTT
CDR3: CASLPRGPNTEAFF

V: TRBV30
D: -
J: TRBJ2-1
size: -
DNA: TGTGCCTGGAGTAACAATCTAGCCAGGGGTAATGAGCAGTTCTTC
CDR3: CAWSNNLARGNEQFF

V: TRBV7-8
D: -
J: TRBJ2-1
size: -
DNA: TGTGCCAGCAGCTTCGAGGACAATGAGCAGTTCTTC
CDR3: CASSFEDNEQFF

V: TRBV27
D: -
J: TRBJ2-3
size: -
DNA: TGTGCCAGCACCTCCGGGTTGAGCACAGATACGCAGTATTTT
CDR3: CASTSGLSTDTQYF

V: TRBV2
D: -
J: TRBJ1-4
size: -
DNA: TGTGCCAGCAAGGATGAGGTCACTAATGAAAAACTGTTTTTT
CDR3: CASKDEVTNEKLFF

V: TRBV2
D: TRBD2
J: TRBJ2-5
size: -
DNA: TGTGCCAGCAGTGAACTCGCGGGAGAGGGGGAGACCCAGTACTTC
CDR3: CASSELAGEGETQYF

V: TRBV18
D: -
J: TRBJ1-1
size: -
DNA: TGTGCCAGCTCACCTGGAACGAGGAGTACTGAAGCTTTCTTT
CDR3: CASSPGTRSTEAFF

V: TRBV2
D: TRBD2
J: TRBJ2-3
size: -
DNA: TGTGCCAGCAGTGAACAGAGCGGGAGAACAGATACGCAGTATTTT
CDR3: CASSEQSGRTDTQYF

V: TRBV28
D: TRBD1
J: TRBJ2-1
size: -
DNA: TGTGCCACCATAAACCGGGACAGGGCCTACAATGAGCAGTTCTTC
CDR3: CATINRDRAYNEQFF

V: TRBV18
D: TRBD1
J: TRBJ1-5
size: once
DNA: TGTGCCAGCTCAAGGGACAGGGAGGTCCAGCCCCAGCATTTT
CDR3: CASSRDREVQPQHF

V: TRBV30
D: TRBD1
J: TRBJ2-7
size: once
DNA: TGTGCCTGGAGAACCCCGGGGACAGCCGAGCAGTACTTC
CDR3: CAWRTPGTAEQYF

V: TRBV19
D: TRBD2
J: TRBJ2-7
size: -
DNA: TGTGCCAGTAGTCTAAAGCGGGAGTGGGTCCACGAGCAGTACTTC
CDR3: CASSLKREWVHEQYF

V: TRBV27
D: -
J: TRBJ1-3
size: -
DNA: TGTGCCAGCAGTTCAGGTTTCCGGTCGAGCTCTGGAAACACCATATATTTT
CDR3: CASSSGFRSSSGNTIYF

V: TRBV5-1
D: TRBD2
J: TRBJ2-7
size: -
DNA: TGCGCCAGCAGCTTGGTGGCGGGAGGTCGTGACGAGCAGTACTTC
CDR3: CASSLVAGGRDEQYF

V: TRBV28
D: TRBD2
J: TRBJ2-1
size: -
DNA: TGTGCCAGCAGATCAGGGGGACTAGCGGGAAGGGAGCAGTTCTTC
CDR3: CASRSGGLAGREQFF

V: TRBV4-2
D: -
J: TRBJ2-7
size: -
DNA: TGTGCCAGCAATGGCGGGGGCCCCTACGAGCAGTACTTC
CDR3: CASNGGGPYEQYF

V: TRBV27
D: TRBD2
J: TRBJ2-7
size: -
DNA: TGTGCCAGCACAACCTTAGCGGGAGCTTCCTACGAGCAGTACTTC
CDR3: CASTTLAGASYEQYF

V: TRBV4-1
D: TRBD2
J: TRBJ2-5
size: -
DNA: TGCGCCAGCAGCGAAACCCTAGCGGGAGGGAAAGAGACCCAGTACTTC
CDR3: CASSETLAGGKETQYF

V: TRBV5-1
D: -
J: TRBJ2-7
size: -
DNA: TGCGCCAGCAGCTTGGCCCAGGGATACGAGCAGTACTTC
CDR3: CASSLAQGYEQYF

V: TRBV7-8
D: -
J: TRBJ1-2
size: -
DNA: TGTGCCAGCAGCATACAGGGCTATGGCTACACCTTC
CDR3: CASSIQGYGYTF

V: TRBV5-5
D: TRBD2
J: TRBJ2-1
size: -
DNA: TGTGCCAGCAGCTCGGGACTAGCGCATCGCCCCTACAATGAGCAGTTCTTC
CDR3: CASSSGLAHRPYNEQFF

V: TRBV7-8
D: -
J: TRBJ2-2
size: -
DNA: TGTGCCAGCAGCGACCGACAGACCGGGGAGCTGTTTTTT
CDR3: CASSDRQTGELFF

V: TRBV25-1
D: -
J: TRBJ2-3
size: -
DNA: TGTGCCAGCAGTGAGCAGGGCAGCACAGATACGCAGTATTTT
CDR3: CASSEQGSTDTQYF

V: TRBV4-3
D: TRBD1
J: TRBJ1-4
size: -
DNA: TGCGCCAGCAGCCCCCGACAGGGGAATGAAAAACTGTTTTTT
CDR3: CASSPRQGNEKLFF

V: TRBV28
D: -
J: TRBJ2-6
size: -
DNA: TGTGCCAGCAGTTTAGGACTGCCCTCTGGGGCCAACGTCCTGACTTTC
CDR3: CASSLGLPSGANVLTF

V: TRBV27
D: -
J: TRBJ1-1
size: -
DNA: TGTGCCAGCAGTTGGAACAGCGGACCGAACACTGAAGCTTTCTTT
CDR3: CASSWNSGPNTEAFF

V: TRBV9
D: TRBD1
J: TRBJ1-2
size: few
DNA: TGTGCCAGCAGCGGACAGGGGGCCGGCTATGGCTACACCTTC
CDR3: CASSGQGAGYGYTF

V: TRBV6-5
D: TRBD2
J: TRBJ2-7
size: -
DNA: TGTGCCAGCAGTTACTCTGGGACTAGCGATCGGGAGCAGTACTTC
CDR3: CASSYSGTSDREQYF

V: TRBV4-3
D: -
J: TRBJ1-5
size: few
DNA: TGCGCCAGCAGCCAAGATCCAGGGCAGGGTCAGCCCCAGCATTTT
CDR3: CASSQDPGQGQPQHF

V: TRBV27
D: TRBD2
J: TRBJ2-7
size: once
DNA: TGTGCCAGCAGTTTAGGGACGGGGGGTTCCTACGAGCAGTACTTC
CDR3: CASSLGTGGSYEQYF

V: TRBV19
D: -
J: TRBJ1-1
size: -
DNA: TGTGCCAGTAGTATCCCAGGGGCGTCGACTGAAGCTTTCTTT
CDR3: CASSIPGASTEAFF

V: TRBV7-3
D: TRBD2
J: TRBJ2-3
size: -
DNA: TGTGCCAGCAGCCCGACTAGCGGGAGTTTGGATACGCAGTATTTT
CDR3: CASSPTSGSLDTQYF

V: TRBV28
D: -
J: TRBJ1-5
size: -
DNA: TGTGCCAGCAACTCCCTAGACGGCGGCAATCAGCCCCAGCATTTT
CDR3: CASNSLDGGNQPQHF

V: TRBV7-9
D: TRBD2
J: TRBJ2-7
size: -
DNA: TGTGCCAGCAAGGCGGGAGGGGTATACGAGCAGTACTTC
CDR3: CASKAGGVYEQYF

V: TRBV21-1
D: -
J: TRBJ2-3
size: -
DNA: TGTGCCAGCGGAGCGGGGGAGGGGTCACCAGATACGCAGTATTTT
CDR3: CASGAGEGSPDTQYF

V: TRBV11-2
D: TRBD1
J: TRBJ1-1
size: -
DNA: TGTGCCAGCAGCTCCCAAGGGGGCCGTTACACTGAAGCTTTCTTT
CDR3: CASSSQGGRYTEAFF

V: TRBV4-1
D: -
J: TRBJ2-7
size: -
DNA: TGCGCCAGCAGCCCTCTCCTCTCCTACGAGCAGTACTTC
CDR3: CASSPLLSYEQYF

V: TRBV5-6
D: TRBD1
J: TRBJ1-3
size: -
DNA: TGTGCCAGCAGCACCTTCAGGGGGAACACCATATATTTT
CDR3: CASSTFRGNTIYF

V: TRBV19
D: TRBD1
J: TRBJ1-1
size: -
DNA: TGTGCCAGTAGCTTTGGGACAGGGGGGCCTGAAGCTTTCTTT
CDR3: CASSFGTGGPEAFF

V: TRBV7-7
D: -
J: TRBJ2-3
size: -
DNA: TGTGCTAGCAGCTTAGCGGTCTACACAGATACGCAGTATTTT
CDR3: CASSLAVYTDTQYF